The present T cell receptor (beta chain) was sequenced within a study of cytomegalovirus exposure and HLA in healthy donors listed by TCRdb under 2017. Study-wide context: An earlier analysis of several hundred of the donors reported 250 to 350 Gb of sequence data and some 120 million unique TCR beta sequences from some 180 million T cells. An early release covering roughly 600 HLA-typed donors comprised roughly 300 gigabases of sequencing data and roughly 86 million unique TCR sequences. The genetic ancestry cluster associated with self-reported Caucasian donors included 81% of the roughly 360 genotyped donors. The aim of the study was to test whether cataloging public T cell receptors could identify signatures of past pathogen exposure. The T cell repertoires of several hundred subjects were profiled by immunosequencing and related to cytomegalovirus serostatus. Besides the first cohort of 666 subjects, a separate validation cohort made up of roughly 130 different subjects was used. The study combined high-throughput TCR immunosequencing, statistical association of individual TCRs with disease status, and machine learning to predict cytomegalovirus infection status. In a later analysis, previously published TCR beta repertoires from roughly 710 donors were re-analyzed and high-resolution HLA genotyping was added so that TCR occurrence patterns could be studied. Rather than drawing on any new phenotypic data, the later analysis identified candidate immune exposures from TCR beta sequences and the way those sequences occurred across donors. An earlier analysis of fewer than 750 of the donors used high-throughput TCR beta sequencing to judge whether each TCR beta V gene segment behaved as functional or pseudogenic. Donor age, sex, ethnicity and CMV serostatus were collected together with the repertoire data. Genome-wide SNP genotypes for about 65% of the roughly 700 donors were used in a later genetic analysis, which treated that subset as a discovery cohort. All discovery cohort repertoires had been generated on a single sequencing platform. HLA typing covered class I and class II loci at four-digit resolution. The number of donors typed differed by locus, with 629-630 for A, B, C, DRB1 and DQB1, about 500 for DQA1, 600 to 610 for DPA1, and some 470 for DPB1. Roughly 5 DR-DQ haplotypes were treated as single units for association and clustering because of strong linkage in the cohort. Among some 410 genotyped donors of the cohort, an average of around 250,000 unique TCR beta nucleotide sequences was sequenced per donor, of which roughly 18% were non-productive.

As to this clone: Its target antigen remains unknown. There are no base qualities to consult, and no much larger clone falls within one base.

The cohort consisted of 650 to 850 healthy bone marrow donors. Cohort members were all nominally healthy when sampled, although unrecorded immune exposures were likely present. The donor tested CMV seropositive, placing the donor among the 290 or so seropositive members of the cohort. A peripheral blood sample was provided by each donor, and peripheral blood mononuclear cells were used for TCR beta sequencing. Genomic DNA extraction from the blood cell samples was performed with the Qiagen DNeasy Blood Extraction Kit. In the germline V gene, CDR1 corresponds to SGHRS and CDR2 to YFSETQ. The CDR3 has 16 amino acids, counting the end cysteine and phenylalanine. Only the CDR3 portion is preserved as DNA: 48 bases, with reading frame beginning at the first base. The V and J ends are trimmed by 2 bases and 0 bases, leaving 15 bases between them. Results and caveats for the whole study, not just this receptor: HLA typing was unavailable for some donors at each locus, so association tests used only the typed subset. Because counts were too low, about 18 rarely observed V segments, including chromosome 9 orphons, were excluded from the earlier analysis of around 590 of the donors. In a later analysis, HLA-associated TCR beta chains were found to be more clonally expanded and to have lower generation probabilities than equally common non-associated chains. In a later analysis, TCR association rates were found to vary across HLA loci, with the most associated TCRs seen for DRB1 alleles and the fewest for HLA-C alleles. Linkage disequilibrium might explain the correlated functional status among segregating V segments, but an unknown experimental factor could not be ruled out. The sequencing pipeline was judged likely to have produced a cluster of highly shared sequence variants as a technical artifact. According to a later genetic analysis, donors in an Asian-associated ancestry cluster had fewer N-insertions in productive TCRs than the approximately 650-donor mean. In a later genetic analysis, a missense DCLRE1C variant was associated with V-gene and J-gene trimming of TCR beta chains, and the association was replicated in an independent cohort. CMV serostatus was the only immune exposure information available for the cohort. Specific HLA alleles were associated with over 15,000 TCR beta sequences at a false discovery rate of 0.05 in a later analysis. Strong co-occurrence of HLA alleles, especially DR and DQ, made assigning TCR associations to individual alleles difficult. In a later analysis, most CMV-associated TCR beta chains were found to appear HLA-restricted, with HLA associations seemingly driven largely by CMV exposure. Cytomegalovirus status was reported to be diagnosed by the classifier with high specificity and sensitivity in both the original and validation cohorts. In an earlier analysis of over 550 of the donors, most TCR beta V segments were observed in productive rearrangements about 90% or about 30% of the time, broadly matching IMGT annotations. In vitro tests confirmed that a few of the cytomegalovirus-associated TCR beta chains recognize cytomegalovirus antigens. A later analysis reported that several top co-occurrence clusters appeared linked to parvovirus B19, influenza, CMV and Epstein-Barr virus. Across donors, most TCR sequences were observed very rarely, whereas some public TCRs were present in many individuals. A further reported finding was that TCR beta sequences accurately predicted the HLA-A and HLA-B alleles for most subjects in the first cohort. Only TCR beta chains were sequenced in this cohort, and the absence of alpha or paired-chain data limited detectable features. The authors suggested that the approach could potentially be generalized to other disease states and immunological phenotypes. The study listed around 160 TCR beta chains as associated with cytomegalovirus. Sequencing depth was assumed to be roughly uniform across donors in the presence/absence analyses, though that assumption may not hold. Some IMGT-functional V segments, including TRBV6-2 and TRBV6-3, could not be told apart with the 87-base-pair reads, so those segments were excluded.

Library preparation employed the immunoSEQ multiplex PCR assay. A mixture of 60 forward primers for TCR Vbeta segments and 13 reverse primers for TCR Jbeta segments was used in the multiplex PCR. A multiplex PCR assay on genomic DNA amplified the CDR3 region of rearranged TCR beta genes. The Illumina HiSeq System was used to sequence the amplified TCR beta libraries as 87-base-pair reads. Concerning the study's data processing: In a later analysis, some 80 million unique TCR beta chains were counted across the approximately 670 repertoires, and around 10 million of these chains were shared by at least two donors. Raw reads were error-corrected and collapsed into unique sequences with a nearest-neighbor algorithm that merged closely related sequences to remove PCR and sequencing errors. CDR3 sequences were aligned to IMGT reference sequences to assign V, D and J gene segments. For a sequence to be retained, at least a six-nucleotide match to both a V gene segment and a J gene segment was required. Rearrangements were classified as productive when the CDR3 lacked stop codons and remained in frame with V and J, and all other rearrangements were classified as non-productive. CDR3 was defined by IMGT convention, running from the second conserved V-encoded cysteine to the conserved J-encoded phenylalanine. Sequences without an unambiguous match to a single V gene segment were excluded from the earlier analysis of about 600 of the donors. An earlier analysis of 587 of the donors classified V segments as functional when productive rearrangements were above 56.7% and as segregating when the standard deviation between donors was above 5%. A statistical classification framework was built to diagnose cytomegalovirus status from the catalog of TCR beta chain sequences. In a later analysis, TCR nucleotide sequences were compared against IMGT/GENE-DB human TR gene sequences so that V and J genes could be assigned. In a later analysis, CDR3 sequences and most-parsimonious VDJ recombination scenarios were assigned using the TCRdist pipeline. In a later analysis, each TCR beta chain was defined by its CDR3 amino acid sequence together with its V-gene family, and reads without a unique V-gene family were excluded. A later analysis removed 592 highly shared, low-generation-probability nucleotide sequences to deal with suspected cross-contamination and a sequencing artifact. For each public chain, a later analysis derived a clonal expansion index from normalized ranks of inferred template counts within each repertoire. In a later analysis, generation probabilities were computed using a VDJ recombination model fitted to out-of-frame rearrangements, and the results were checked against IGoR. Hypergeometric tests were used in a later analysis to score TCR-TCR, TCR-HLA and TCR-CMV co-occurrence, with a repertoire-size bias correction applied to the TCR pairs. A later analysis estimated false discovery rates by permuting HLA or CMV assignments 20 times. A later analysis grouped co-occurring TCRs with DBSCAN, adding TCRdist sequence similarity when clustering within HLA-allele-positive subsets. Co-occurrence clustering excluded repertoires with fewer than 30,000 or more than 120,000 public chains, plus five with anomalous nucleotide sharing. TCRdb stores this immuneACCESS table with in-frame sequences only. Part of the clones is absent; in the studies checked, under half of the shortfall reflects unresolved V genes, and no reason is known for the rest. The V and J calls and clone size are taken from that table; D and trimming were inferred from the DNA. Across this sample there are under 200,000 clones, with roughly 77% seen only once. The ten biggest clones cover 2% to 2.5% of the sample.

The material sequenced was PBMCs. The clonotype originates from a man aged 50-60 years in good health and CMV-seropositive. This chain joins TRBV5-1 to TRBJ2-7; the D gene is possibly TRBD2, with 6 bases matching. The DNA is TGCGCCAGCAGCTTATCGGGACTCCAGAGCTCCTACGAGCAGTACTTC. Its translation is CASSLSGLQSSYEQYF.